The clone carrying this T cell receptor beta chain was seen a few times. The study used a library that attached unique molecular identifiers to individual cDNA molecules. TCRdb ran MiXCR on the RACE reads and lists one entry per CDR3 protein. The sample carries over 35,000 distinct CDR3 sequences, roughly 12% recorded once. The data were obtained in a study of human T cells and chemical hapten exposure. About the research overall: Alopecia universalis, totalis or areata was present in patients who were mostly female.

The germline V and J ends were trimmed by 3 bases and 4 bases, with 18 bases remaining between them. Germline V gene sequence: CDR1 DFQATT, CDR2 SNEGSKA (reference sequence). The CDR3 runs 15 residues. Specified time point: patch test 3, about 24 weeks after DPC sensitization. As to treatment: therapeutic diphenylcyclopropenone sensitization with weekly scalp DPC. Whole blood, unfractionated, served as the material for total RNA extraction. The drawing of blood occurred before each patch test was applied. Specimen: whole blood, collected in connection with sensitization to the hapten diphenylcyclopropenone (DPC). The sequence was collected from a woman aged 40-49 years with alopecia areata. Some clones in this sample may be carry-over from other donors' samples. V and J are TRBV20-1 and TRBJ2-5; no reliable D call. CDR3 nucleotide sequence: TGCAGTGCTAGGGATGGGCGCTTCGATACAGAGACCCAGTACTTC. Amino acid sequence: CSARDGRFDTETQYF.